This TCR beta chain is from a study of shared clonotypes between healthy human individuals. V was trimmed by 1 base and J by 6 bases, leaving 6 bases between them. The CDR3 has 11 residues. Germline-derived CDR1 and CDR2 are DFQATT and SNEGSKA (reference sequence). Generated by immunoSEQ multiplex PCR, the TCRdb table keeps only in-frame clones and is missing some. The data hold 2 million to 2.5 million clones, with around 95% observed a single time. This clone was detected only a few times. This chain joins TRBV20-1 and TRBJ1-2; D unresolved. Source material: naive CD4+ T cells sorted from blood. Noted subset: CD45RA+ positively selected. This TCR came from a man aged 18 to 30 in good health. This chain's CDR3 is CSARVWNGYTF. The DNA of the CDR3 is TGCAGTGCTAGAGTTTGGAATGGCTACACCTTC.